The 16 T cell receptor beta chains presented below share a single source sample, sequenced in a study of T cell repertoires in cytomegalovirus infection. TCRdb fed the reads into MiXCR, producing one record per CDR3 protein. The sample consists of about 490,000 distinct CDR3 sequences, 16% of them appearing once. Sequencing used CD8+ T cells from PBMCs. The receptors here all came from a human donor in good health (CMV status not recorded). Some clones in this sample may be carry-over from other donors' samples.

This sequence joins TRBV5-4 and TRBJ2-7; D is undetermined. Germline V gene lookup returns CDR1 SGHNT and CDR2 YYREEE (reference sequence). The V end lost 0 bases, the J end lost 5 bases, and 12 bases lay between the germline ends. The CDR3 is 14 amino acids. The CDR3 bases are TGTGCCAGCAGCTTGGCCCTTACAGCTGACGAGCAGTACTTC. Its protein is CASSLALTADEQYF.

V and J are TRBV5-6 and TRBJ2-1; 8 bases agree with TRBD1. The CDR3 totals 16 residues. Per the germline V gene, CDR1 is SGHDT and CDR2 is YYEEEE. V lost 3 bases and J lost 5; bases outside the gene matches: 10. CDR3 sequence: CASSSRGRGRHNEQFF. CDR3 DNA sequence: TGTGCCAGCAGCTCCCGTGGCAGGGGGCGGCACAATGAGCAGTTCTTC.

This clonotype appeared many times. The V and J genes are TRBV28 and TRBJ2-7; D is undetermined. Germline values: CDR1 MDHEN, CDR2 SYDVKM. The CDR3 totals 14 residues. V shed 3 bases and J shed 5 bases, with 14 bases lying between them. The CDR3 nucleotides are TGTGCCAGCAGTTTTAGGACCGAAAGGGACGAGCAGTACTTC. Its protein product is CASSFRTERDEQYF. Full variable domain (outside the CDR3, taken from reference TRBV28 and TRBJ2-7): DVKVTQSSRYLVKRTGEKVFLECVQDMDHENMFWYRQDPGLGLRLIYFSYDVKMKEKGDIPEGYSVSREKKERFSLILESASTNQTSMYLCASSFRTERDEQYFGPGTRLTVT.

To note about this clonotype: This may come from a read error, since a much larger clone is one base off. The chain joins TRBV10-2 to TRBJ2-3; D is perhaps TRBD1 (5 bases). In germline, CDR1 is WSHSY, CDR2 SAAADI. V lost 7 bases and J lost 4, with 15 bases in between. This CDR3 is built from 14 residues. The CDR3, as DNA: TGCGCCAGCAACCAGGGCGGCGGCTCAGATACGCAGTATTTT. Translated, it gives CASNQGGGSDTQYF.

This clonotype has ten or more counts. The rearrangement uses TRBV11-2 and TRBJ1-5; possible D gene TRBD1, 6 bases. The CDR3 spans 16 residues. Germline assignment: CDR1 SGHAT and CDR2 FQNNGV. The ends were cut back, 0 bases at V and 0 bases at J, with 9 bases in the middle. CDR3: CASSLEQGSSNQPQHF. CDR3 coding DNA: TGTGCCAGCAGCTTAGAACAGGGATCTAGCAATCAGCCCCAGCATTTT.

In regard to this clonotype: The junction departs from germline at one end; a sequencing error may be responsible. V gene TRBV6-6 combines with J gene TRBJ2-2; either TRBD1 or TRBD2 may fit D (5 bases each). Germline CDR1 and CDR2: MNHNY and SVGAGI (reference sequence). CDR3 length: 13 amino acids. CDR3 region: CASRYSGPGELFF. The CDR3 region has the DNA TGTGCCAGCAGATACTCGGGGCCCGGGGAGCTGTTTTTT.

This clonotype has only a few counts. This chain uses TRBV6-5 with TRBJ1-2; D unclear. CDR1 and CDR2 from the germline V gene are MNHEY and SVGAGI. V lost 5 bases to trimming and J lost 1 base, with 17 bases between them. The CDR3 runs 16 residues. Written as DNA, the CDR3 is TGTGCCAGCAGTCCTACCCTCAGGAGGGTTAACTATGGCTACACCTTC. Amino acid sequence: CASSPTLRRVNYGYTF.

This clonotype was observed a few times. The chain couples TRBV19 to TRBJ1-5; the match to TRBD1 covers 10 bases. Germline CDR1 and CDR2: LNHDA and SQIVND (reference sequence). This CDR3 has 14 residues. J lost 4 bases, V lost 10 bases, and 7 bases had no gene match. CDR3 nucleotides: TGTGCCACCCGCCGGGACAGGGGTAATCAGCCCCAGCATTTT. This gives the protein CATRRDRGNQPQHF.

The CDR3 is CASSEEGWGDYGYTF. DNA for the CDR3: TGTGCCAGCAGTGAAGAAGGGTGGGGAGACTATGGCTACACCTTC. This rearrangement joins TRBV6-1 to TRBJ1-2; D is ambiguous. CDR1 is MNHNS, CDR2 SASEGT, per germline. Trimming took 1 base from V and 3 from J, leaving 12 bases between them. CDR3 length: 15 residues.

At least ten counts were recorded for this clonotype. The J gene is TRBJ2-1, the V gene TRBV7-6; maybe TRBD1 (5 bases). The germline gives CDR1 SGHVS, CDR2 FNYEAQ. This CDR3 comprises 16 residues. V was trimmed by 2 bases and J by 5 bases, leaving 16 bases between them. For the CDR3, the DNA is TGTGCCAGCAGCTTAAAGTTTGGGGCACTTAACAATGAGCAGTTCTTC. This encodes CASSLKFGALNNEQFF.

This clonotype was seen more than once but under ten times. The gene calls are TRBV19 and TRBJ2-5, with TRBD2 identical over 7 bases. Germline loops: CDR1 LNHDA, CDR2 SQIVND (reference sequence). V dropped 4 bases and J dropped 5; count of bases not matched to a gene: 10. The CDR3 has 15 residues. CDR3 protein: CASSSRSGMRETQYF. The DNA for the CDR3 is TGTGCCAGTAGTAGTCGAAGCGGGATGCGGGAGACCCAGTACTTC.

The chain recombines TRBV6-1 with TRBJ2-7; TRBD2 matches at 9 bases. The V gene end was trimmed by 5 bases and the J gene end by 2 bases; junction bases not matched to a gene: 4. The germline gives CDR1 MNHNS, CDR2 SASEGT. This CDR3 region has 14 residues. The CDR3 bases are TGTGCCAGCAGTACTAGCGGGTTTACCTACGAGCAGTACTTC. Translated: CASSTSGFTYEQYF.

Ten or more counts support this clonotype. The chain has TRBV7-2 and TRBJ2-2; maybe TRBD1 (6 bases). CDR1 is SGHTA and CDR2 is FQGNSA in the germline V gene. The CDR3 is 15 residues long. Trimming pared 3 bases from V and 3 bases from J, leaving 11 bases between. DNA of the CDR3: TGTGCCAGCAGCTTCAGGGCAGGGGACACCGGGGAGCTGTTTTTT. It translates to CASSFRAGDTGELFF.

At least ten counts were recorded for this clonotype. V is TRBV11-2 and J is TRBJ1-5; no reliable D call. CDR1 SGHAT and CDR2 FQNNGV come from the germline V gene. The CDR3 contains 15 residues. Trimming removed 0 bases at V and 3 bases at J, with 9 bases between. The CDR3 here is CASSLDRGDNQPQHF. The CDR3 nucleotides are TGTGCCAGCAGCTTAGACCGAGGTGACAATCAGCCCCAGCATTTT.

The gene calls are TRBV11-2 and TRBJ1-4, with D possibly being TRBD1 (5 bases). V dropped 3 bases and J dropped 11 bases, with 16 bases sitting between them. Germline V gene lookup returns CDR1 SGHAT and CDR2 FQNNGV. The CDR3 length is 14 residues. CDR3 sequence: CASSFPGTAEKLFF. The CDR3 DNA follows: TGTGCCAGCAGCTTCCCTGGGACCGCCGAGAAACTGTTTTTT.

On this clonotype itself: A much bigger clone sits one base away, suggesting this may be a read error. The CDR3 end shows no conserved phenylalanine or tryptophan, and so a read error is likely. The chain recombines TRBV28 with TRBJ2-1; TRBD1 matches at 7 bases. The CDR3 is made up of 16 amino acids. V trimming: 3 bases; J trimming: 7 bases; junction bases outside the gene matches: 12. Germline CDR1 and CDR2: MDHEN and SYDVKM. CDR3 amino acids: CASSFSRQGVGNEQFL. In DNA form, the CDR3 reads TGTGCCAGCAGTTTCTCCCGACAGGGAGTAGGAAATGAGCAGTTCTTA.